The 6 T cell receptor beta chains listed next were all sequenced from one sample in a study of OX40 agonist ivuxolimab in advanced cancers. The method was the immunoSEQ multiplex PCR assay. The clones in this table, taken by TCRdb from immuneACCESS, are in-frame only. Not every clone is retained; where verified, under half of the shortfall comes from an unresolved V gene, and the cause of the rest is unknown. The sample yields fewer than 55,000 clones; 75% to 85% were counted once. The ten largest clonotypes hold about 0.73% of the sample. The specimen was CD4+ or CD8+ T cells sorted from blood, collected in a trial of the OX40 agonist ivuxolimab. The receptors were gathered from an adult with an advanced solid tumor such as melanoma, head and neck, liver or kidney cancer.

J is TRBJ1-1 and V is TRBV28; no firm D call. Looked up from germline, CDR1 is MDHEN and CDR2 is SYDVKM. The CDR3 loop spans 13 amino acids. V lost 5 bases and J 0 bases, leaving 7 bases between the germline ends. CDR3 residues: CASSPMMNTEAFF. CDR3 nucleotide sequence: TGTGCCAGCAGTCCAATGATGAACACTGAAGCTTTCTTT.

The CDR3 nucleotides are TGTGCCAGCAAACAAGTGTCCACAGATACGCAGTATTTT. Amino acid sequence: CASKQVSTDTQYF. This chain links TRBV2 with TRBJ2-3; D not resolved. Trimming took off 7 bases at V and 2 bases at J, with 10 bases between the two ends. CDR1 SNHLY and CDR2 FYNNEI come from the germline V gene. The length of the CDR3 is 13 residues.

The rearrangement links TRBV7-6 to TRBJ2-3, with 12 bases identical to TRBD1. This CDR3 is built from 14 residues. V lost 7 bases and J lost 6; bases outside the gene matches: 5. Per germline, CDR1 SGHVS and CDR2 FNYEAQ. The CDR3 reads CASTDGTGGDTQYF. Here the CDR3 DNA reads TGTGCCAGCACCGACGGGACAGGGGGCGATACGCAGTATTTT.

This clone was picked up one time. V usage is TRBV5-1 and J usage is TRBJ1-2; D not resolved. The CDR3 has 13 residues. V was pared by 0 bases and J by 4 bases, with 7 bases between. Germline V gene lookup returns CDR1 SGHRS and CDR2 YFSETQ. The CDR3 nucleotides read TGCGCCAGCAGCTTGGAGCCGGGCTATGGCTACACCTTC. Its translation: CASSLEPGYGYTF.

V and J are TRBV11-2 and TRBJ2-3, with TRBD1 matching over 10 bases. The CDR3 length is 15 residues. V was clipped by 5 bases and J by 0 bases; unmatched bases: 2. CDR1 is SGHAT, CDR2 FQNNGV, per germline. Here the CDR3 reads CASSEGQGSTDTQYF. The CDR3, as DNA: TGTGCCAGCAGCGAGGGACAGGGGAGCACAGATACGCAGTATTTT.

CDR3 sequence reads: CASSLGTSSYNEQFF. In DNA, the CDR3 is TGTGCCAGCAGCCTTGGGACTAGCAGCTACAATGAGCAGTTCTTC. The chain carries TRBV9 and TRBJ2-1; 9 nucleotides match TRBD2. Trimming removed 4 bases from V and 3 bases from J; junction bases left unmatched: 5. The germline V gene encodes CDR1 SGDLS and CDR2 YYNGEE. The length of the CDR3 is 15 residues.